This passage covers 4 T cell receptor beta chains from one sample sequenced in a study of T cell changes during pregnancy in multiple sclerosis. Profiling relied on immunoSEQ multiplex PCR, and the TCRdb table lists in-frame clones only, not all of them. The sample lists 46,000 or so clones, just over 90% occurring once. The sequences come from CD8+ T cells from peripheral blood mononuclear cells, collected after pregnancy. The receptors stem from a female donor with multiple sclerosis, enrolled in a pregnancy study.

The CDR3 is CASSQDVTSTDTQYF. DNA for the CDR3: TGTGCCAGCAGCCAAGATGTTACTAGCACAGATACGCAGTATTTT. The chain is built from TRBV14 and TRBJ2-3, with D uncertain. Germline CDR1 and CDR2: SGHDN and FVKESK. The CDR3 sequence is 15 residues long. Trimming removed 0 bases from V and 0 bases from J, with 7 bases in between.

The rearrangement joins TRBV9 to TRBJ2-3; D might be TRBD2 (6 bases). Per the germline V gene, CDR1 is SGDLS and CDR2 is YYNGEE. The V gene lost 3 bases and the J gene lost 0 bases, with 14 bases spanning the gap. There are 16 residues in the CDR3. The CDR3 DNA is TGTGCCAGCAGCGCGGACCGCGGGGCTAGCACAGATACGCAGTATTTT. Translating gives CASSADRGASTDTQYF.

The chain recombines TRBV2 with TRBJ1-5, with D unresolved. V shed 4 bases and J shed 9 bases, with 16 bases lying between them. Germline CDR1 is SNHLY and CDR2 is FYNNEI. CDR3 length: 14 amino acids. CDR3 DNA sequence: TGTGCCAGCAGTGTTGGAGAAGGAAAACCGCCCCAGCATTTT. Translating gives CASSVGEGKPPQHF.

The CDR3 loop is CASSLGQNTDTQYF. CDR3 in DNA: TGCGCCAGCAGCTTGGGGCAGAACACAGATACGCAGTATTTT. The chain recombines TRBV5-1 with TRBJ2-3; no reliable D call. Trimming shortened V by 0 bases and J by 2 bases, and 7 bases separated the two germline ends. CDR1 and CDR2 (germline): SGHRS, YFSETQ. The CDR3 consists of 14 residues.